The clone carrying this TCR beta chain occurred a few times. The antigen remains undetermined. This CDR3 contains 16 residues. Trimming took off 6 bases at V and 3 bases at J, with 21 bases between the two ends. Germline V gene sequence: CDR1 DFQATT, CDR2 SNEGSKA (reference sequence). The data were obtained in a study of response to subunit inactivated influenza vaccine. Study results and limitations: Researchers suggested that each seasonal influenza vaccination recruits few new T cells.

One entry per CDR3 protein, called by TCRdb with MiXCR from the RT-PCR reads. The table shows around 790,000 distinct CDR3 sequences, with 21% occurring only once. The sequence was collected from a man aged 50 to 59 who received an inactivated influenza vaccine. The sample was PBMCs from blood, taken around 5 days after vaccination. V gene TRBV20-1 combines with J gene TRBJ2-1; a weak D match, TRBD2 (6 bases). CDR3 coding DNA: TGCAGTGCCCAGTCGTTGGCGGCTAGCGACTACAATGAGCAGTTCTTC. Protein product: CSAQSLAASDYNEQFF.